Below are 8 T cell receptor beta chains sequenced from a single sample in a study of control samples from healthy donors and cancer patients. Using immunoSEQ multiplex PCR, the repertoire was profiled, and TCRdb retains in-frame clones only, with some absent. The table has about 80,000 clones, about nine tenths seen once. Sequencing used blood. Receptors were obtained from a man in his forties or fifties in good health.

This chain connects TRBV5-5 to TRBJ1-3; D call uncertain. CDR3 length: 15 residues. The V end was cut by 2 bases, the J end by 2 bases, with 11 bases between. Germline V gene sequence: CDR1 SGHKS, CDR2 YYEKEE (reference sequence). CDR3 nucleotide sequence: TGTGCCAGCAGCTTCTCACTGACGACTGGAAACACCATATATTTT. It is translated as CASSFSLTTGNTIYF.

The chain has TRBV5-6 and TRBJ1-6; D uncertain. The CDR3 totals 17 residues. With 4 bases removed from V and 0 bases from J, the gap between germline ends came to 14 bases. Germline values: CDR1 SGHDT, CDR2 YYEEEE. DNA of the CDR3: TGTGCCAGCAGCCTGAGGACGGGCAGCTCCTATAATTCACCCCTCCACTTT. Translated: CASSLRTGSSYNSPLHF. Using reference TRBV5-6 and TRBJ1-6 for the parts outside the CDR3, the full variable domain is DAGVTQSPTHLIKTRGQQVTLRCSPKSGHDTVSWYQQALGQGPQFIFQYYEEEERQRGNFPDRFSGHQFPNYSSELNVNALLLGDSALYLCASSLRTGSSYNSPLHFGNGTRLTVT.

The CDR3 nucleotides are TGTGCCAGCAGCCCCTCGGGGACAGGTCCCTACGAGCAGTACTTC. Amino acids: CASSPSGTGPYEQYF. J is TRBJ2-7 and V is TRBV13, with TRBD1 matching over 8 bases. Germline CDR1 reads PRHDT; CDR2 reads FYEKMQ (reference sequence). The CDR3 contains 15 residues. The V and J ends lost 5 bases and 2 bases, in that order; junction bases with no gene match: 8.

This clone was picked up a small number of times. The V call is TRBV7-9, the J call TRBJ2-7; D possibly corresponds to TRBD2 (6 bases). Trimming stripped 5 bases from V and 6 bases from J, with 17 bases between. Germline assignment: CDR1 SEHNR and CDR2 FQNEAQ (reference sequence). The length of the CDR3 is 14 residues. DNA for the CDR3: TGTGCCAGCAGCCCTCGGAGGGAGCCGCGCGAGCAGTACTTC. Residues: CASSPRREPREQYF.

The rearrangement joins TRBV14 to TRBJ2-2, with 7 bases matching TRBD2. The CDR3 sequence is 16 residues long. Losses at the gene ends were 4 bases for V and 4 bases for J; bases not matched to a gene: 9. Germline-derived CDR1 and CDR2 are SGHDN and FVKESK. The CDR3 protein is CASSRRGRGFTGELFF. The DNA of the CDR3 is TGTGCCAGCAGCCGACGAGGGAGGGGTTTCACCGGGGAGCTGTTTTTT.

The chain uses TRBV19 and TRBJ2-4; D is uncertain. CDR1 is LNHDA, CDR2 SQIVND, per germline (reference sequence). The V and J ends lost 6 bases and 0 bases respectively, with 9 bases between them. The CDR3 extends over 14 amino acids. The CDR3 DNA reads TGTGCCAGTAGAGGTAATTTAGCCAAAAACATTCAGTACTTC. This translates into CASRGNLAKNIQYF.

In DNA form, the CDR3 reads TGTGCCAGTAGTACCAAAGACGGCTACGAGCAGTACTTC. Amino acids: CASSTKDGYEQYF. The chain uses TRBV19 and TRBJ2-7; unclear D gene. The CDR3 spans 13 residues. V lost 4 bases, J lost 3 bases, and 10 bases lay in between. Germline-derived CDR1 and CDR2 are LNHDA and SQIVND (reference sequence). The variable domain in full, with the rest retrieved from reference TRBV19 and TRBJ2-7, is DGGITQSPKYLFRKEGQNVTLSCEQNLNHDAMYWYRQDPGQGLRLIYYSQIVNDFQKGDIAEGYSVSREKKESFPLTVTSAQKNPTAFYLCASSTKDGYEQYFGPGTRLTVT.

This chain joins TRBV19 and TRBJ1-1, with D perhaps matching TRBD1 (6 bases). CDR3 length equals 13 residues. With 8 bases removed from V and 5 bases from J, the gap between germline ends came to 15 bases. CDR1 LNHDA and CDR2 SQIVND come from the germline V gene (reference sequence). CDR3 loop: CASLTGWGTEAFF. Written as DNA, the CDR3 is TGTGCCAGTTTAACAGGGTGGGGGACTGAAGCTTTCTTT. The whole variable domain, remainder taken from reference TRBV19 and TRBJ1-1, is DGGITQSPKYLFRKEGQNVTLSCEQNLNHDAMYWYRQDPGQGLRLIYYSQIVNDFQKGDIAEGYSVSREKKESFPLTVTSAQKNPTAFYLCASLTGWGTEAFFGQGTRLTVV.